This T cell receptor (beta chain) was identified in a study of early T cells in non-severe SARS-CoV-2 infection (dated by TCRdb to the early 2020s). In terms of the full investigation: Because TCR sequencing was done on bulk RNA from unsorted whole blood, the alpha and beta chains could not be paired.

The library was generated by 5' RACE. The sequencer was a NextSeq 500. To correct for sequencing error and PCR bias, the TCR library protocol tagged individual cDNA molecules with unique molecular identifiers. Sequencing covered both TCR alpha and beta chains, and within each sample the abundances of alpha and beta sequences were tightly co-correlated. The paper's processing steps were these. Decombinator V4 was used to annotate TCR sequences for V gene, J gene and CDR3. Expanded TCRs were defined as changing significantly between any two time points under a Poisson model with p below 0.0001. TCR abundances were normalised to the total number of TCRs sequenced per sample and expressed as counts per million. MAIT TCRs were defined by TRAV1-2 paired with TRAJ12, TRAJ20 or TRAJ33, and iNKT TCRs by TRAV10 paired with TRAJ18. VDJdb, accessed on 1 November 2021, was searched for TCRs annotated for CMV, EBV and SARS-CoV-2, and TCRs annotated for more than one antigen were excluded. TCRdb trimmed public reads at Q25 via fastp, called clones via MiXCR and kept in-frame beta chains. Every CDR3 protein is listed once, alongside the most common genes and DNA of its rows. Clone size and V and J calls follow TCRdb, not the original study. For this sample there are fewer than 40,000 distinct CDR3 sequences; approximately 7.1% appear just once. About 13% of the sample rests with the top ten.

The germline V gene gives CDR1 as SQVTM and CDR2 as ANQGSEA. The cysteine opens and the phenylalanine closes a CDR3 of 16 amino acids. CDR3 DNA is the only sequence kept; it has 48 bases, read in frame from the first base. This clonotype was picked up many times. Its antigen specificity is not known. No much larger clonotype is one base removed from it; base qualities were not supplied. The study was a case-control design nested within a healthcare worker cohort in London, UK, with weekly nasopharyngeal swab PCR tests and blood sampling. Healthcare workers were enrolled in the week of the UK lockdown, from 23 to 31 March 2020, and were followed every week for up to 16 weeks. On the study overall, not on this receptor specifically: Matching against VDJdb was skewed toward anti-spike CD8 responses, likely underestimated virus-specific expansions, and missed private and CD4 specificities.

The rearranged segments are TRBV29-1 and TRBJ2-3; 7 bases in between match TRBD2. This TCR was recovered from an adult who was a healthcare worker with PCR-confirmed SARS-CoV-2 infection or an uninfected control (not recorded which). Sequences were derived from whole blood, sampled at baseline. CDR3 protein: CAVILASAGAVDTQYF. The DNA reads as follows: TGCGCCGTGATCCTAGCTTCTGCGGGAGCGGTAGATACGCAGTATTTT.